The table lists the clone carrying this TCR beta chain with a few counts. Antigen unknown. This record comes from a study of T-cell memory formation after mild COVID-19. Study-wide results and caveats: Shrinking CD4+ clones were chiefly CM and EM; CD8+ ones were chiefly EMRA. CD4/CD8 balance characterized clones contracting day 15 to 85, and CD4+ skew characterized later expanders. Some clones that responded were present in memory (sampled pre-infection), which suggests cross-reactive memory joined.

CDR1 and CDR2 from the germline V gene are KGHSH and LQKENI. Trimming stripped 2 bases from V and 0 bases from J, with 14 bases between. The CDR3 contains 18 residues. TCRdb re-called the 5' RACE reads with MiXCR, one entry per CDR3 protein. Seen here are hundreds of thousands of distinct CDR3 sequences, around a quarter observed once, and the top ten hold about 12%. V is TRBV18 and J is TRBJ2-6, with D possibly being TRBD2 (6 bases). The receptor's source is an adult woman who had mild COVID-19 (a few samples of this study predate the infection). Cell type and time point are not known. Sequencing input: PBMCs or a T cell subset sorted from them (not recorded which). CDR3 sequence: CASSPVGLGNSGANVLTF. The CDR3 bases are TGTGCCAGCTCACCAGTGGGACTGGGAAACTCTGGGGCCAACGTCCTGACTTTC.